The rows below give T cell receptor beta chains drawn from one sample of a study of control samples from healthy donors and cancer patients. Clones were read by immunoSEQ multiplex PCR, and TCRdb kept only the in-frame ones, dropping some. The sample shows 100,000 to 150,000 clones, approximately 89% of them seen only once. The sequenced material came from PBMCs. The receptors come from a middle-aged man with head and neck cancer. Both conserved end residues are part of each CDR3. The D gene is left open where the match is weak. Clone size is not always given. Where it is, it says once, few, many or a class for expanded clones.

clone_size	v_call	j_call	d_call	cdr3_aa	cdr3_nt
.	TRBV11-2	TRBJ2-7	TRBD2	CASSLIPPIAGGTYEQYF	TGTGCCAGCAGCTTAATCCCCCCAATAGCGGGAGGAACCTACGAGCAGTACTTC
once	TRBV11-3	TRBJ2-7	TRBD2	CASSYSGGSSYEQYF	TGTGCCAGCAGCTATAGCGGGGGAAGCTCCTACGAGCAGTACTTC
.	TRBV4-1	TRBJ1-2	TRBD1	CASSQVPGQGYGYTF	TGCGCCAGCAGCCAGGTCCCGGGACAGGGATATGGCTACACCTTC
.	TRBV6-5	TRBJ2-7	.	CASKTGGATYEQYF	TGTGCCAGCAAAACCGGAGGCGCCACCTACGAGCAGTACTTC
.	TRBV4-2	TRBJ1-2	.	CASSQDSQGAYYGYTF	TGTGCCAGCAGCCAAGACAGCCAAGGGGCCTACTATGGCTACACCTTC
.	TRBV29-1	TRBJ1-1	TRBD1	CSAARDRGAEAFF	TGCAGCGCAGCCCGGGACAGAGGCGCTGAAGCTTTCTTT
.	TRBV12-3/TRBV12-4	TRBJ2-7	.	CASSLHTSYEQYF	TGTGCCAGCAGTTTACATACCTCCTACGAGCAGTACTTC
few	TRBV28	TRBJ2-7	.	CASSFWVGGSRYEQYF	TGTGCCAGCAGTTTTTGGGTCGGGGGATCTCGCTACGAGCAGTACTTC
.	TRBV5-1	TRBJ2-3	.	CASSLDRSTSTDTQYF	TGCGCCAGCAGCTTGGACCGAAGCACTAGCACAGATACGCAGTATTTT
.	TRBV24-1	TRBJ1-2	.	CATSDVTRRGGYTF	TGTGCCACCAGTGATGTGACCAGGCGGGGTGGCTACACCTTC
.	TRBV27	TRBJ2-5	TRBD2	CASSIAGGETQYF	TGTGCCAGCAGCATAGCGGGGGGGGAGACCCAGTACTTC
.	TRBV2	TRBJ1-2	TRBD1	CASRRDRGLGYTF	TGTGCCAGCAGACGGGACAGGGGGCTCGGCTACACCTTC
.	TRBV12-3/TRBV12-4	TRBJ1-2	.	CASSLALGDGYTF	TGTGCCAGCAGTTTAGCGCTAGGGGATGGCTACACCTTC
.	TRBV24-1	TRBJ2-6	.	CATSWSGGANVLTF	TGTGCCACCAGTTGGTCCGGAGGGGCCAACGTCCTGACTTTC
.	TRBV2	TRBJ2-7	.	CASSDNSYEQYF	TGTGCCAGCAGTGACAACTCCTACGAGCAGTACTTC
.	TRBV27	TRBJ2-1	.	CASSLYLSYNEQFF	TGTGCCAGCAGTTTATACCTCTCCTACAATGAGCAGTTCTTC
.	TRBV25-1	TRBJ1-1	.	CASSEYTTGRTEAFF	TGTGCCAGCAGTGAATACACAACAGGGAGGACTGAAGCTTTCTTT
few	TRBV5-1	TRBJ1-1	.	CASSLGANTEAFF	TGCGCCAGCAGCTTGGGTGCGAACACTGAAGCTTTCTTT
.	TRBV4-1	TRBJ2-7	.	CASSLLSGTNYEQYF	TGCGCCAGCAGCCTCCTTTCCGGGACAAATTACGAGCAGTACTTC
once	TRBV10-2	TRBJ1-3	.	CASHPLGYGNTIYF	TGCGCCAGCCATCCCTTGGGCTATGGAAACACCATATATTTT